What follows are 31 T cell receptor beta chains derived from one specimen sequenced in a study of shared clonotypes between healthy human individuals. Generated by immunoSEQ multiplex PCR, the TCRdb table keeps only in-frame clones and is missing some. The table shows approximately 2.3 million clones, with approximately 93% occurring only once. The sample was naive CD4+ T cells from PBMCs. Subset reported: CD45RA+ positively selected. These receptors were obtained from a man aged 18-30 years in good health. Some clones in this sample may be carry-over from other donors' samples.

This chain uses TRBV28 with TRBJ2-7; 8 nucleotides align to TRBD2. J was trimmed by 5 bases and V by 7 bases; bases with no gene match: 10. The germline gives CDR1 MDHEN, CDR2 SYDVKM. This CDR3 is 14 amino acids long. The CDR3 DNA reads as TGTGCCAGCACTACCGGGGGGGGTGTGCACGAGCAGTACTTC. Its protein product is CASTTGGGVHEQYF. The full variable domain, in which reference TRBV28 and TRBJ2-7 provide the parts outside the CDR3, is DVKVTQSSRYLVKRTGEKVFLECVQDMDHENMFWYRQDPGLGLRLIYFSYDVKMKEKGDIPEGYSVSREKKERFSLILESASTNQTSMYLCASTTGGGVHEQYFGPGTRLTVT.

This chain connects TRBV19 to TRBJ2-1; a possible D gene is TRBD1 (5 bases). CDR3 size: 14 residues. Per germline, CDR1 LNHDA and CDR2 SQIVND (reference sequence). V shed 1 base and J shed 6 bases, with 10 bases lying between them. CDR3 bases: TGTGCCAGTAGTATAGGCAGGGAAATCAATGAGCAGTTCTTC. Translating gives CASSIGREINEQFF. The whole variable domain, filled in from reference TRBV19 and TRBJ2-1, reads DGGITQSPKYLFRKEGQNVTLSCEQNLNHDAMYWYRQDPGQGLRLIYYSQIVNDFQKGDIAEGYSVSREKKESFPLTVTSAQKNPTAFYLCASSIGREINEQFFGPGTRLTVL.

CDR3 DNA: TGCGCCAGCAGCTTGGGTGGGAGGCACAATGAGCAGTTCTTC. Translating it yields CASSLGGRHNEQFF. The chain is built from TRBV5-1 and TRBJ2-1; D possibly corresponds to TRBD2 (6 bases). The CDR3 sequence is 14 residues long. Trimming took 0 bases from V and 5 from J, leaving 9 bases between them. Germline V gene lookup returns CDR1 SGHRS and CDR2 YFSETQ.

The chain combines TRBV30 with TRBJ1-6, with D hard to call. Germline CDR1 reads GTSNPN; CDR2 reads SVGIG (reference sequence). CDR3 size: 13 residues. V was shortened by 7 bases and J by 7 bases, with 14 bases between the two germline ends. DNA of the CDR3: TGTGCCTCGGCGGACCGTCAAAATTCACCCCTCCACTTT. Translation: CASADRQNSPLHF.

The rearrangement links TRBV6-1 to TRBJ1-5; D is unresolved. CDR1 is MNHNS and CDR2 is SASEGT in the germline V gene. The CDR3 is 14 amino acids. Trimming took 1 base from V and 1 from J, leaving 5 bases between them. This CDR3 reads CASSEGPSNQPQHF. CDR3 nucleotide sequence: TGTGCCAGCAGTGAAGGACCCAGCAATCAGCCCCAGCATTTT.

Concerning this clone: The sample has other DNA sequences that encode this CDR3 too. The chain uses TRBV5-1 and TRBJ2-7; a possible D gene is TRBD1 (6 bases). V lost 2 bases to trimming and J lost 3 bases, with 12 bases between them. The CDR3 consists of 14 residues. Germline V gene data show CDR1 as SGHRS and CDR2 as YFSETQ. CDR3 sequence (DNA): TGCGCCAGCAGCTTAGGGGGATTCGGCTACGAGCAGTACTTC. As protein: CASSLGGFGYEQYF.

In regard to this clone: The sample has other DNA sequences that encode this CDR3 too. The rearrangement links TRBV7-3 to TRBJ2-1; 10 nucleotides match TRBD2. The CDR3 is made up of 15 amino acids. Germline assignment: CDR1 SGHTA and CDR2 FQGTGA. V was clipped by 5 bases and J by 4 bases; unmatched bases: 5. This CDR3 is CASSTGLAAYNEQFF. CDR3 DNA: TGTGCCAGCAGCACCGGACTAGCGGCGTACAATGAGCAGTTCTTC. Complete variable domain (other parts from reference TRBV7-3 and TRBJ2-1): GAGVSQTPSNKVTEKGKYVELRCDPISGHTALYWYRQSLGQGPEFLIYFQGTGAADDSGLPNDRFFAVRPEGSVSTLKIQRTERGDSAVYLCASSTGLAAYNEQFFGPGTRLTVL.

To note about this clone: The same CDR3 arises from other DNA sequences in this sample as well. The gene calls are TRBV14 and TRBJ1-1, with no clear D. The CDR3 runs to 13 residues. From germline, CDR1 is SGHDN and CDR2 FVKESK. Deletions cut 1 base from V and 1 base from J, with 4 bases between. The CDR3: CASSQGPNTEAFF. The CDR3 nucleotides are TGTGCCAGCAGCCAAGGGCCGAACACTGAAGCTTTCTTT.

CDR3 protein: CASSEALGGGQETQYF. In DNA form, the CDR3 reads TGTGCCAGCAGTGAAGCGCTCGGGGGGGGACAAGAGACCCAGTACTTC. The chain has TRBV2 and TRBJ2-5, with 8 bases fitting TRBD2. Germline CDR1 SNHLY, CDR2 FYNNEI. The CDR3 consists of 16 residues. Losses at the gene ends were 0 bases for V and 2 bases for J; bases not matched to a gene: 5.

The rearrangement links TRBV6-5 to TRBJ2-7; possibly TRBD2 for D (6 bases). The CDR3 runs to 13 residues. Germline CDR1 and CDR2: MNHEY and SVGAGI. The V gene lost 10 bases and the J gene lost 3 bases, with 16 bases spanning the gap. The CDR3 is CATRRASVYEQYF. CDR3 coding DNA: TGTGCCACCCGGAGAGCTAGCGTCTACGAGCAGTACTTC.

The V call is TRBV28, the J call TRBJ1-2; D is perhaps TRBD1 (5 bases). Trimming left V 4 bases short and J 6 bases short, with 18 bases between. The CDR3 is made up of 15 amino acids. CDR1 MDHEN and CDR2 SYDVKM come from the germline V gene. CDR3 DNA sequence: TGTGCCAGCAGTTCACCCGGAGAGGGGATCGATGGCTACACCTTC. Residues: CASSSPGEGIDGYTF.

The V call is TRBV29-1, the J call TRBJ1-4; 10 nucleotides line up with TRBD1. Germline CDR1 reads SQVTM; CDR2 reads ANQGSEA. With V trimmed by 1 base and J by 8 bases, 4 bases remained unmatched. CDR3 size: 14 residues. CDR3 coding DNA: TGCAGCGTTGAAGGTGGGACAGGGGACGAAAAACTGTTTTTT. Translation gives CSVEGGTGDEKLFF. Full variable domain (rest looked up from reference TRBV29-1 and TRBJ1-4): SAVISQKPSRDICQRGTSLTIQCQVDSQVTMMFWYRQQPGQSLTLIATANQGSEATYESGFVIDKFPISRPNLTFSTLTVSNMSPEDSSIYLCSVEGGTGDEKLFFGSGTQLSVL.

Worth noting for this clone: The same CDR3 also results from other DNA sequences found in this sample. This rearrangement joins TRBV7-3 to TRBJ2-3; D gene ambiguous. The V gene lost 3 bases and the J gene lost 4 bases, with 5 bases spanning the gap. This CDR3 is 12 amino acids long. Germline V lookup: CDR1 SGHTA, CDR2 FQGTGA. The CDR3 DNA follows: TGTGCCAGCAGCTTTCGAGCAGATACGCAGTATTTT. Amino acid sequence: CASSFRADTQYF.

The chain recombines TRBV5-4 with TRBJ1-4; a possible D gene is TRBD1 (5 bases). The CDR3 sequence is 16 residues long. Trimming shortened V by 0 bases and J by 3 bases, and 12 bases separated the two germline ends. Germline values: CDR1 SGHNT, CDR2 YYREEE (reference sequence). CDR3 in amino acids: CASSLAGGGANEKLFF. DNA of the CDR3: TGTGCCAGCAGCTTGGCGGGGGGTGGAGCTAATGAAAAACTGTTTTTT.

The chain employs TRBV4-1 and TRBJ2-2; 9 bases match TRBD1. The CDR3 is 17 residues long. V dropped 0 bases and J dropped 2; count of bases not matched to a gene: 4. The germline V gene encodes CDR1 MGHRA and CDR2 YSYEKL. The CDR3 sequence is CASSQDPTGGNTGELFF. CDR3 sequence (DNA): TGCGCCAGCAGCCAAGACCCCACAGGGGGCAACACCGGGGAGCTGTTTTTT.

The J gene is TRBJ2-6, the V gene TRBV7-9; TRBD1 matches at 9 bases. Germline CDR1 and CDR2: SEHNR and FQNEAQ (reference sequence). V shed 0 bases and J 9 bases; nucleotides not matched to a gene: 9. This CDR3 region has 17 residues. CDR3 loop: CASSLAYGTGIGNVLTF. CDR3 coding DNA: TGTGCCAGCAGCTTAGCATACGGGACAGGGATTGGCAACGTCCTGACTTTC.

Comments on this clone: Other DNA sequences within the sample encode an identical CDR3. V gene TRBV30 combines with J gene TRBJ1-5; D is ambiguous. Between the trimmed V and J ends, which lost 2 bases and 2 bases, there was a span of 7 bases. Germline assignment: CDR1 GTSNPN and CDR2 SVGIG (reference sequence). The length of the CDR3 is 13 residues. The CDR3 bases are TGTGCCTGGAGTAATGGAGGCAATCAGCCCCAGCATTTT. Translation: CAWSNGGNQPQHF. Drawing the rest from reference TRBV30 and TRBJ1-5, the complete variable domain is SQTIHQWPATLVQPVGSPLSLECTVEGTSNPNLYWYRQAAGRGLQLLFYSVGIGQISSEVPQNLSASRPQDRQFILSSKKLLLSDSGFYLCAWSNGGNQPQHFGDGTRLSIL.

The CDR3 nucleotides read TGTGCCAGCAGCTTGGGACTAGGAGTCACAGATACGCAGTATTTT. Protein sequence: CASSLGLGVTDTQYF. The rearrangement links TRBV7-9 to TRBJ2-3; 8 positions match TRBD2. Germline lookup yields CDR1 SEHNR and CDR2 FQNEAQ (reference sequence). The CDR3 covers 15 residues. The J segment lost 2 bases and the V segment lost 3 bases, leaving 4 bases of the junction unmatched.

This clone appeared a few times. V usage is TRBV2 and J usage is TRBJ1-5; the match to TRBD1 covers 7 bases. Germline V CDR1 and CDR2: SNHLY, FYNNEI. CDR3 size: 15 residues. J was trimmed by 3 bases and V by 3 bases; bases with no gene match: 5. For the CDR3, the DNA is TGTGCCAGCAGTGAGGCCAGGGGGATCAATCAGCCCCAGCATTTT. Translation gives CASSEARGINQPQHF. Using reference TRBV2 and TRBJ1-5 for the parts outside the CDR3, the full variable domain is EPEVTQTPSHQVTQMGQEVILRCVPISNHLYFYWYRQILGQKVEFLVSFYNNEISEKSEIFDDQFSVERPDGSNFTLKIRSTKLEDSAMYFCASSEARGINQPQHFGDGTRLSIL.

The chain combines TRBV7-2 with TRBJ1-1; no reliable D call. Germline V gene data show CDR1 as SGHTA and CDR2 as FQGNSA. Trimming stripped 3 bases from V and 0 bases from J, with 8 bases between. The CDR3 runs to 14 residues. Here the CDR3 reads CASSFGTVNTEAFF. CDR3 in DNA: TGTGCCAGCAGCTTTGGAACAGTGAACACTGAAGCTTTCTTT.

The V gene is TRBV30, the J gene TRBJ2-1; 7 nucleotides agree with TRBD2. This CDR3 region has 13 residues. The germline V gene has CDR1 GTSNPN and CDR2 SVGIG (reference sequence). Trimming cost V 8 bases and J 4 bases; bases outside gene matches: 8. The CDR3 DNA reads TGTGCCCGGGGGGTAGCGGCTTACAATGAGCAGTTCTTC. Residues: CARGVAAYNEQFF.

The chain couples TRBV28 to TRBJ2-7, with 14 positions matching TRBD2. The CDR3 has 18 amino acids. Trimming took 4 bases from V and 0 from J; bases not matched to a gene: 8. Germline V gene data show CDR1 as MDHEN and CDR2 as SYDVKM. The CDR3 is CASSSPRGTSGSSYEQYF. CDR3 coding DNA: TGTGCCAGCAGTTCCCCCCGGGGGACTAGCGGGAGCTCCTACGAGCAGTACTTC.

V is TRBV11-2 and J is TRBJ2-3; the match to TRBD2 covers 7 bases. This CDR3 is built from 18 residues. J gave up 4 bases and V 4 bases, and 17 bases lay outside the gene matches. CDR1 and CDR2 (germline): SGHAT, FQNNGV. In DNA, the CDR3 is TGTGCCAGCAGCTCCCGACCCACTGGTAGCGGGTTCCCAGATACGCAGTATTTT. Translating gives CASSSRPTGSGFPDTQYF.

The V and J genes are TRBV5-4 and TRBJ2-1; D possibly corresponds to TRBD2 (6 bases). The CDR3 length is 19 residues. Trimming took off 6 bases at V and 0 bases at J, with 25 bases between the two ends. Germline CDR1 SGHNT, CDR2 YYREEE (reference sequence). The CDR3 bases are TGTGCCAGCACCAAAAGGCAACTGGGACTCATAATCTCCTACAATGAGCAGTTCTTC. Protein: CASTKRQLGLIISYNEQFF.

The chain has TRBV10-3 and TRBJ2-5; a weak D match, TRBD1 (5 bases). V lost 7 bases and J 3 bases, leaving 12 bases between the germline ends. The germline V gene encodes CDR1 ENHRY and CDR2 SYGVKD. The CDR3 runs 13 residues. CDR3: CAIKTGGKETQYF. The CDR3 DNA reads TGTGCCATCAAAACAGGCGGAAAAGAGACCCAGTACTTC.

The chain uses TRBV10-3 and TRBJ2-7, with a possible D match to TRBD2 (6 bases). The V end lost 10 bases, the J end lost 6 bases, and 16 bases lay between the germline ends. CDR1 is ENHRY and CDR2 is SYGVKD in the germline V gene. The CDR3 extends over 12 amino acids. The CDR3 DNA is TGTGCCACAGTGGGGGGTTCTCGCGAGCAGTACTTC. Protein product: CATVGGSREQYF.

This chain's CDR3 is CASSLDAAPTEAFF. The CDR3 nucleotides read TGTGCCAGCTCACTGGACGCGGCGCCCACTGAAGCTTTCTTT. The chain uses TRBV18 and TRBJ1-1; D gene unclear. The CDR3 loop spans 14 amino acids. V shed 4 bases and J shed 4 bases, with 13 bases lying between them. Germline V gene data show CDR1 as KGHSH and CDR2 as LQKENI. Filled out from reference TRBV18 and TRBJ1-1, the complete variable domain reads NAGVMQNPRHLVRRRGQEARLRCSPMKGHSHVYWYRQLPEEGLKFMVYLQKENIIDESGMPKERFSAEFPKEGPSILRIQQVVRGDSAAYFCASSLDAAPTEAFFGQGTRLTVV.

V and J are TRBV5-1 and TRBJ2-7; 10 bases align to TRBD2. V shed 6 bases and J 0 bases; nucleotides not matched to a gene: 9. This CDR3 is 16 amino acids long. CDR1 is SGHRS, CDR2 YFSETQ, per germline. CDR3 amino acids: CASTPGLAVSSYEQYF. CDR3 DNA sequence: TGCGCCAGCACACCCGGACTAGCGGTTAGCTCCTACGAGCAGTACTTC.

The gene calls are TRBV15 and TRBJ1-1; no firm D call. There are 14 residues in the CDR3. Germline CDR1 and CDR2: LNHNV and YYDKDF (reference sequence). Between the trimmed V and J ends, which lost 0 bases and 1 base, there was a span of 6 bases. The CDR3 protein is CATSRELANTEAFF. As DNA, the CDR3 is TGTGCCACCAGCAGAGAACTGGCGAACACTGAAGCTTTCTTT.

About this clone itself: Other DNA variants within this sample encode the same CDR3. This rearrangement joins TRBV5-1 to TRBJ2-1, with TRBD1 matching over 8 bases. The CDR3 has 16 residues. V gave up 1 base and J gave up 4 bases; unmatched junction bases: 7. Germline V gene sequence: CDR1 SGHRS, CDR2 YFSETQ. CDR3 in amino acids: CASSLSPGQAYNEQFF. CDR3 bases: TGCGCCAGCAGCTTGAGTCCGGGACAGGCTTACAATGAGCAGTTCTTC. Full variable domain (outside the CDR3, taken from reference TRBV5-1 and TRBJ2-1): KAGVTQTPRYLIKTRGQQVTLSCSPISGHRSVSWYQQTPGQGLQFLFEYFSETQRNKGNFPGRFSGRQFSNSRSEMNVSTLELGDSALYLCASSLSPGQAYNEQFFGPGTRLTVL.

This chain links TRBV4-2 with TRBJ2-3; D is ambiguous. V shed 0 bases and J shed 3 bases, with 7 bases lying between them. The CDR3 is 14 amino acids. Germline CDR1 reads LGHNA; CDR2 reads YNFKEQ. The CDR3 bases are TGTGCCAGCAGCCAAGATTTAAATACAGATACGCAGTATTTT. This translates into CASSQDLNTDTQYF.